One and the same sample provided the 13 T cell receptor beta chains below, sequenced in a study of blood T cell repertoires in COVID-19. Profiled with immunoSEQ multiplex PCR; TCRdb holds only in-frame clones, not every one. This sample has tens of thousands of clones; more than 75% occur once, and the top ten carry about 22%. The sequencing input was peripheral blood. The receptors stem from a woman aged 80 or older with acute or convalescent COVID-19.

This chain links TRBV30 with TRBJ2-2; the D is unclear. This CDR3 region has 13 residues. The germline CDR1 and CDR2 sequences are GTSNPN and SVGIG (reference sequence). The V gene lost 4 bases and the J gene lost 3 bases, with 9 bases spanning the gap. The DNA of the CDR3 is TGTGCCTGGACCGCAGTGGACACCGGGGAGCTGTTTTTT. It translates to CAWTAVDTGELFF.

The chain employs TRBV28 and TRBJ1-2; no clear D gene. V dropped 6 bases and J dropped 6 bases, with 11 bases sitting between them. Germline assignment: CDR1 MDHEN and CDR2 SYDVKM. The CDR3 contains 12 residues. The CDR3 region has the DNA TGTGCCAGCAGATCTTCGGGGAATGGCTACACCTTC. Translated, it gives CASRSSGNGYTF.

V usage is TRBV4-2 and J usage is TRBJ1-4; D uncertain. The CDR3 length is 16 residues. Trimming left V 1 base short and J 4 bases short, with 13 bases between. CDR1 LGHNA and CDR2 YNFKEQ come from the germline V gene. The CDR3 nucleotides read TGTGCCAGCAGCCAAGGCGTTAAGCCGCTTAATGAAAAACTGTTTTTT. This codes for CASSQGVKPLNEKLFF.

The chain has TRBV4-1 and TRBJ1-4; D not resolved. Trimming cost V 5 bases and J 8 bases, with 6 bases left between them. The CDR3 spans 11 residues. The V gene's germline CDR1 is MGHRA and CDR2 YSYEKL. CDR3 nucleotides: TGCGCCAGCAGCGGGCAGGAAAAACTGTTTTTT. Protein product: CASSGQEKLFF.

This chain links TRBV12-3 or TRBV12-4 with TRBJ2-1; D not certain. The CDR3 has 11 amino acids. The V end lost 2 bases, the J end lost 9 bases, and 5 bases lay between the germline ends. The CDR3 protein is CASSLTGEQFF. CDR3 sequence (DNA): TGTGCCAGCAGTTTAACGGGTGAGCAGTTCTTC.

The chain recombines TRBV4-1 with TRBJ1-4; 8 bases map to TRBD1. This CDR3 comprises 16 residues. Germline V lookup: CDR1 MGHRA, CDR2 YSYEKL. V dropped 5 bases and J dropped 0; count of bases not matched to a gene: 5. CDR3 sequence: CASSSQGGSTNEKLFF. The CDR3, as DNA: TGCGCCAGCAGCTCACAGGGGGGCTCAACTAATGAAAAACTGTTTTTT.

The chain joins TRBV3-1 (or the pseudogene TRBV3-2) to TRBJ2-1; TRBD2 is a possible D gene (5 bases). The ends were cut back, 1 base at V and 7 bases at J, with 11 bases in the middle. Germline loops: CDR1 LGHDT, CDR2 YNNKEL (reference sequence). The CDR3 sequence is 14 residues long. CDR3 in amino acids: CASSQGLARNEQFF. The DNA of the CDR3 is TGTGCCAGCAGCCAAGGGCTAGCCAGGAATGAGCAGTTCTTC.

The rearrangement uses TRBV6-6 and TRBJ2-3; tentative D call: TRBD1 (6 bases). Trimming took off 5 bases at V and 3 bases at J, with 12 bases between the two ends. The CDR3 covers 14 residues. CDR1 MNHNY and CDR2 SVGAGI come from the germline V gene (reference sequence). In DNA form, the CDR3 reads TGTGCCAGCAGTCTGGACAGTCCAACAGATACGCAGTATTTT. Translation gives CASSLDSPTDTQYF.

The genes are TRBV9 and TRBJ1-2; 10 nucleotides align to TRBD1. CDR1 is SGDLS and CDR2 is YYNGEE in the germline V gene. The CDR3 totals 13 residues. The V and J ends lost 2 bases and 7 bases, in that order; junction bases with no gene match: 2. CDR3 bases: TGTGCCAGCAGCGTCGGGACAGGGGTTGGCTACACCTTC. This gives the protein CASSVGTGVGYTF.

This chain connects TRBV6-1 to TRBJ2-1, with TRBD2 matching 14 bases. The CDR3 totals 20 residues. V lost 4 bases, J lost 7 bases, and 18 bases stayed unmatched. The germline V gene has CDR1 MNHNS and CDR2 SASEGT. The CDR3 sequence: CASSALQGLAGVRARNEQFF. The CDR3 DNA sequence: TGTGCCAGCAGTGCCCTCCAGGGACTAGCGGGAGTTAGGGCCCGGAATGAGCAGTTCTTC.

The chain combines TRBV14 with TRBJ2-7, with D possibly matching TRBD2 (5 bases). Per the germline V gene, CDR1 is SGHDN and CDR2 is FVKESK. This CDR3 has 13 residues. V was trimmed by 1 base and J by 4 bases, leaving 8 bases between them. CDR3 in DNA: TGTGCCAGCAGCCAAGTTCCGGGGTACGAGCAGTACGTC. Protein: CASSQVPGYEQYV.

This chain uses TRBV29-1 with TRBJ2-1, with 7 positions matching TRBD1. J gave up 1 base and V 1 base, and 4 bases lay outside the gene matches. Germline lookup yields CDR1 SQVTM and CDR2 ANQGSEA. This CDR3 region has 15 residues. The CDR3 DNA reads TGCAGCGTTGAAGGAGGGGGCAGGTCCTACAATGAGCAGTTCTTC. Protein product: CSVEGGGRSYNEQFF.

V gene TRBV5-4 combines with J gene TRBJ1-4; D unresolved. V shed 3 bases and J shed 0 bases, with 9 bases lying between them. CDR1 is SGHNT and CDR2 is YYREEE in the germline V gene (reference sequence). This CDR3 has 15 amino acids. Written as DNA, the CDR3 is TGTGCCAGCAGCTCGGGCGGGACAACTAATGAAAAACTGTTTTTT. This encodes CASSSGGTTNEKLFF.